These 9 T cell receptor beta chains were all obtained from the same sample, sequenced in a study of OX40 agonist ivuxolimab in advanced cancers. Clones were read by immunoSEQ multiplex PCR, and TCRdb kept only the in-frame ones, dropping some. The repertoire holds about 65,000 clones, with roughly 91% as singletons. Sequences were derived from CD4+ or CD8+ T cells sorted from blood, sampled in a trial of the OX40 agonist ivuxolimab. The receptors here all came from an adult with an advanced solid tumor such as melanoma, head and neck, liver or kidney cancer.

The J gene is TRBJ2-7, the V gene TRBV7-2, with D perhaps TRBD2 (6 bases). Germline CDR1 SGHTA, CDR2 FQGNSA. The CDR3 is 14 residues long. Trimming cost V 1 base and J 1 base, with 8 bases left between them. CDR3 sequence (DNA): TGTGCCAGCAGCTTAGTCGGGGGATCCTACGAGCAGTACTTC. It codes for CASSLVGGSYEQYF.

The chain has TRBV6-1 and TRBJ1-4; D not certain. The V end lost 2 bases, the J end lost 0 bases, and 10 bases lay between the germline ends. This CDR3 contains 16 residues. Germline-derived CDR1 and CDR2 are MNHNS and SASEGT. The CDR3 here is CASSESRRTTNEKLFF. CDR3 DNA: TGTGCCAGCAGTGAATCTCGCAGAACAACTAATGAAAAACTGTTTTTT.

The V and J genes are TRBV5-1 and TRBJ1-2; no clear D gene. Trimming removed 1 base at V and 4 bases at J, with 11 bases between. Germline loops: CDR1 SGHRS, CDR2 YFSETQ. CDR3 length equals 14 residues. For the CDR3, the DNA is TGCGCCAGCAGCTTGAACAGTCAAGGCTATGGCTACACCTTC. It codes for CASSLNSQGYGYTF.

The chain is built from TRBV9 and TRBJ1-3; D call uncertain. CDR1 is SGDLS and CDR2 is YYNGEE in the germline V gene. V dropped 3 bases and J dropped 6 bases, with 4 bases sitting between them. The CDR3 runs to 11 residues. Here the CDR3 reads CASSGPNTIYF. The CDR3 DNA is TGTGCCAGCAGCGGACCAAACACCATATATTTT.

The chain is built from TRBV6-5 and TRBJ2-7; tentative D call: TRBD2 (5 bases). This CDR3 is built from 12 residues. Trimming removed 7 bases from V and 2 bases from J, with 9 bases in between. Germline values: CDR1 MNHEY, CDR2 SVGAGI. The CDR3 DNA reads as TGTGCCAGCACCGGGGATGCCTACGAGCAGTACTTC. Translation: CASTGDAYEQYF.

CDR3 DNA: TGTGCCAGCAGTGAGGGGTACTCTGGCTACACCTTC. It codes for CASSEGYSGYTF. The V call is TRBV25-1, the J call TRBJ1-2; D call uncertain. This CDR3 contains 12 residues. V was shortened by 3 bases and J by 7 bases, with 9 bases between the two germline ends. Per germline, CDR1 MGHDK and CDR2 SYGVNS.

This chain links TRBV5-8 with TRBJ1-6, with D hard to call. CDR1 is SGHTS, CDR2 YDEGEE, per germline. The CDR3 has 16 residues. Trimming removed 3 bases at V and 7 bases at J, with 17 bases between. CDR3 region: CASSYPGLGENSPLHF. DNA of the CDR3: TGTGCCAGCAGCTACCCGGGCCTTGGAGAGAATTCACCCCTCCACTTT.

This chain's CDR3 is CATSRDFDTQYF. DNA of the CDR3: TGTGCCACCAGCAGAGATTTTGATACGCAGTATTTT. The gene calls are TRBV15 and TRBJ2-3; no firm D call. The ends were cut back, 0 bases at V and 6 bases at J, with 4 bases in the middle. From germline, CDR1 is LNHNV and CDR2 YYDKDF (reference sequence). The CDR3 loop spans 12 amino acids. Based on the CDR3 plus reference TRBV15 and TRBJ2-3, the full variable domain is DAMVIQNPRYQVTQFGKPVTLSCSQTLNHNVMYWYQQKSSQAPKLLFHYYDKDFNNEADTPDNFQSRRPNTSFCFLDIRSPGLGDTAMYLCATSRDFDTQYFGPGTRLTVL.

The V gene is TRBV2, the J gene TRBJ2-5, with 12 bases identical to TRBD2. The CDR3 contains 15 residues. V lost 4 bases to trimming and J lost 5 bases; unmatched junction nucleotides: 5. The germline V gene has CDR1 SNHLY and CDR2 FYNNEI. The CDR3 sequence: CASSGSSGGAETQYF. The CDR3 DNA reads TGTGCCAGCAGTGGCTCTAGCGGGGGGGCGGAGACCCAGTACTTC.